What follows describes a single T cell receptor (beta chain). The data stem from a study of T cell responses to AZD1222 COVID-19 vaccine. With 0 bases removed from V and 6 bases from J, the gap between germline ends came to 11 bases. This CDR3 comprises 14 residues. Germline lookup yields CDR1 MNHEY and CDR2 SMNVEV (reference sequence). Generated by immunoSEQ multiplex PCR, the TCRdb table keeps only in-frame clones and is missing some. The repertoire holds over 150,000 clones, with about 90% as singletons. The receptor comes from an adult in good health. Here the sequenced sample was peripheral blood, taken on day 0 of MenACWY control vaccination. The V and J genes are TRBV27 and TRBJ1-2; D is perhaps TRBD1 (5 bases). CDR3 protein: CASSLSREGHGYTF. The CDR3 nucleotides are TGTGCCAGCAGTTTATCCAGGGAGGGCCATGGCTACACCTTC.